The 2 T cell receptor beta chains below were found in one sample sequenced in a study of T cell responses to AZD1222 COVID-19 vaccine. Profiling relied on immunoSEQ multiplex PCR, and the TCRdb table lists in-frame clones only, not all of them. This sample has around 110,000 clones, with less than 90% found just once. This specimen consisted of peripheral blood, obtained on day 0 of AZD1222 vaccination. These receptors were taken from an adult in good health.

This clone has a handful of counts. This chain joins TRBV7-2 and TRBJ1-4; perhaps TRBD1 as D (6 bases). CDR3 length: 14 amino acids. V was shortened by 5 bases and J by 4 bases, with 11 bases between the two germline ends. Looked up from germline, CDR1 is SGHTA and CDR2 is FQGNSA. The DNA for the CDR3 is TGTGCCAGCAGCACAGGGTGGGGTAATGAAAAACTGTTTTTT. Translating gives CASSTGWGNEKLFF.

The chain carries TRBV6-4 and TRBJ1-5; no clear D gene. The V gene's germline CDR1 is MRHNA and CDR2 SNTAGT. The CDR3 spans 16 residues. V was trimmed by 5 bases and J by 7 bases, leaving 21 bases between them. The CDR3 loop reads CASSMTGEGLGQPQHF. DNA for the CDR3: TGTGCCAGCAGTATGACGGGAGAAGGGCTCGGGCAGCCCCAGCATTTT.